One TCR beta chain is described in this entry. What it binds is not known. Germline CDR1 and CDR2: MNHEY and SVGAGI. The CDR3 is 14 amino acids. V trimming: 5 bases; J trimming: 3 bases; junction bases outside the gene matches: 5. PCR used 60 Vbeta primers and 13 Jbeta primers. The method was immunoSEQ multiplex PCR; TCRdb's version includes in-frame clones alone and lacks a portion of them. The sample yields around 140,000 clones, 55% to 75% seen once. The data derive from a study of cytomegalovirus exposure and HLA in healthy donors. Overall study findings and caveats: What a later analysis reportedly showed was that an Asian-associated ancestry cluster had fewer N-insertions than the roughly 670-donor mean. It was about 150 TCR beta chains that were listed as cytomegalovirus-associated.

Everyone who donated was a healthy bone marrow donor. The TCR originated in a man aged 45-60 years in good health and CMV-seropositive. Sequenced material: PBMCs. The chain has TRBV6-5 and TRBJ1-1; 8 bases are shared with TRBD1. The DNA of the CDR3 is TGTGCCAGCAGTAGACAGGGGATGCACACTGAAGCTTTCTTT. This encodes CASSRQGMHTEAFF.